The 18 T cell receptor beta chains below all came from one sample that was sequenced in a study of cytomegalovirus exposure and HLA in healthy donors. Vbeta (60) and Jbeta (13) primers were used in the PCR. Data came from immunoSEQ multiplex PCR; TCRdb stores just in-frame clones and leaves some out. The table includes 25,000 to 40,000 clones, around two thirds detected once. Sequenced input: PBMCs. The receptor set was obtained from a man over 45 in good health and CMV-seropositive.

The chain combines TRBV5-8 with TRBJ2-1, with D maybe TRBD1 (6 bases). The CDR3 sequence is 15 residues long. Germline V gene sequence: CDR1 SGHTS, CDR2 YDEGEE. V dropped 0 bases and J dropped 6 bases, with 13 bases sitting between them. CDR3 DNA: TGTGCCAGCAGCTTGGCCCAGGGGTTTTTCAATGAGCAGTTCTTC. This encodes CASSLAQGFFNEQFF.

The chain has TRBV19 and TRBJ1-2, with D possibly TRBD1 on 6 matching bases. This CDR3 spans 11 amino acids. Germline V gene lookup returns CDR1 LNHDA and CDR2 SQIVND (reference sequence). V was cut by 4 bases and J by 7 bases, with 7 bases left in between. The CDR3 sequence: CASSTGVGYTF. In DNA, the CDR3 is TGTGCCAGTAGTACAGGGGTTGGCTACACCTTC.

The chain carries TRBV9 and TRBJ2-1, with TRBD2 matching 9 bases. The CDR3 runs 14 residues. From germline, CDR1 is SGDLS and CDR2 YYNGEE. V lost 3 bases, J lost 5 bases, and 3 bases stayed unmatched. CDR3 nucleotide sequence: TGTGCCAGCAGCGGGACTAGCGTTAACAATGAGCAGTTCTTC. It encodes CASSGTSVNNEQFF.

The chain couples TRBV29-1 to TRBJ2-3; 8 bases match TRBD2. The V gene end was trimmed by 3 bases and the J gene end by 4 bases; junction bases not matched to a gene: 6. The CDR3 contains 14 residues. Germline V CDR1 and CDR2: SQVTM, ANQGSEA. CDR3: CSVERGVRSDTQYF. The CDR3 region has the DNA TGCAGCGTTGAGCGGGGGGTTCGGTCAGATACGCAGTATTTT.

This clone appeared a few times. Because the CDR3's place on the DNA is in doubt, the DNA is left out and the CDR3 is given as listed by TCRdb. CDR3 in amino acids: CASSPGQGANYGYTFEF. The chain links TRBV5-4 to TRBJ1-2; the tabulated D call, TRBD1, remains unverified against the DNA. The CDR3 has 17 residues if both end residues are counted. Germline values: CDR1 SGHNT, CDR2 YYREEE (reference sequence).

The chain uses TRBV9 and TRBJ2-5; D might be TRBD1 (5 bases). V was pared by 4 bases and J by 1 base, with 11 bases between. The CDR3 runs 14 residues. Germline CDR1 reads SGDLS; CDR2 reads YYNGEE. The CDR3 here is CASSSRTSQETQYF. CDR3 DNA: TGTGCCAGCAGCAGCAGGACAAGCCAAGAGACCCAGTACTTC.

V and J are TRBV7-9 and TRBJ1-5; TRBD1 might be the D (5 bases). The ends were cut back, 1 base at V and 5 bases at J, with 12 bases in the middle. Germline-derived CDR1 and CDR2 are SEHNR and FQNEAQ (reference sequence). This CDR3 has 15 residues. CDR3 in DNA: TGTGCCAGCAGCTTAGAGGGGCTTGGACATCAGCCCCAGCATTTT. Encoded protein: CASSLEGLGHQPQHF. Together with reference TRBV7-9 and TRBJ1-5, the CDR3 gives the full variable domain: DTGVSQNPRHKITKRGQNVTFRCDPISEHNRLYWYRQTLGQGPEFLTYFQNEAQLEKSRLLSDRFSAERPKGSFSTLEIQRTEQGDSAMYLCASSLEGLGHQPQHFGDGTRLSIL.

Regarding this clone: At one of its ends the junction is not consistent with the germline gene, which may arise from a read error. The CDR3 sequence is CASKGLAGDNEQFF. CDR3 nucleotides: TGCGCCAGCAAAGGACTAGCGGGAGACAACGAGCAGTTCTTC. J is TRBJ2-1 and V is TRBV5-1; 13 bases fit TRBD2. CDR3 length: 14 residues. Germline CDR1 SGHRS, CDR2 YFSETQ.

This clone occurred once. The CDR3 loop is CAISEGPGRDYGYTF. The CDR3 DNA sequence: TGTGCCATCAGTGAGGGGCCAGGGCGCGACTATGGCTACACCTTC. The V and J genes are TRBV10-3 and TRBJ1-2; D possibly corresponds to TRBD1 (5 bases). V gave up 2 bases and J gave up 3 bases, with 13 bases separating them. The V gene's germline CDR1 is ENHRY and CDR2 SYGVKD. This CDR3 region has 15 residues.

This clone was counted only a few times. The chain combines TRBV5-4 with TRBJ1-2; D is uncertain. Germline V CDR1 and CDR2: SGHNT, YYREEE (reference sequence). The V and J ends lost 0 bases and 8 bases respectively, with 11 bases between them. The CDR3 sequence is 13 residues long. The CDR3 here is CASSLDRSGGYTF. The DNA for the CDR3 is TGTGCCAGCAGCTTGGACCGGAGTGGAGGCTACACCTTC.

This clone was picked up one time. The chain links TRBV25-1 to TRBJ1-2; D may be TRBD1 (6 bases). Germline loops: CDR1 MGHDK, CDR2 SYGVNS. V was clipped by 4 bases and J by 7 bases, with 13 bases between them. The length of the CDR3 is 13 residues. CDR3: CASSANRVRGYTF. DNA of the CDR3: TGTGCCAGCAGTGCTAACAGGGTTCGTGGCTACACCTTC.

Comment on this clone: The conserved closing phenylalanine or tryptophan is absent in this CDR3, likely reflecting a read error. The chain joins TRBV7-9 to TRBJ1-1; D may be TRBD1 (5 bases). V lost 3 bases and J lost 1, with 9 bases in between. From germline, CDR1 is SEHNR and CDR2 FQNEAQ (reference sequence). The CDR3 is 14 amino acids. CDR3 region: CASSFGQGNTEAFL. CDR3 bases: TGTGCCAGCAGCTTCGGGCAGGGGAACACTGAAGCTTTCCTT.

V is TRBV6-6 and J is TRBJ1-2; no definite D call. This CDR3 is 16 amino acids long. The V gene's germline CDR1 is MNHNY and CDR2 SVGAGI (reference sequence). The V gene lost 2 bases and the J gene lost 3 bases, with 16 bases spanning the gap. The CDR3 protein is CASSYPDGWGDYGYTF. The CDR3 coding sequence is TGTGCCAGCAGTTACCCCGACGGGTGGGGAGACTATGGCTACACCTTC.

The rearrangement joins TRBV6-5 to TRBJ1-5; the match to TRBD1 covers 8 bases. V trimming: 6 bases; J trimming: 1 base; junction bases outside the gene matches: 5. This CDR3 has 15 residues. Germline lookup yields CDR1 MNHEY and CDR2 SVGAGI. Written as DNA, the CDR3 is TGTGCCAGCAGCTATTGGACAGGGAGCAATCAGCCCCAGCATTTT. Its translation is CASSYWTGSNQPQHF.

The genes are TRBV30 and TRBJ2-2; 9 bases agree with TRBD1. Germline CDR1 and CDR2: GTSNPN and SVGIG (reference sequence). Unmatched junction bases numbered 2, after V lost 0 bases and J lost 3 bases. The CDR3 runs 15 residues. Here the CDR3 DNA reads TGTGCCTGGAGTGTAGGGGACAGGGACACCGGGGAGCTGTTTTTT. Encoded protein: CAWSVGDRDTGELFF.

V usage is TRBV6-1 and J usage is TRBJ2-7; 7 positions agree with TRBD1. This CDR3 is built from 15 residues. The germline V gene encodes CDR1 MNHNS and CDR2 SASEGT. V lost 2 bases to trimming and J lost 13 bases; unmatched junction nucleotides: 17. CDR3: CASSEKGANLRGVYF. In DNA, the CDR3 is TGTGCCAGCAGTGAAAAGGGGGCGAACCTAAGGGGTGTTTACTTC.

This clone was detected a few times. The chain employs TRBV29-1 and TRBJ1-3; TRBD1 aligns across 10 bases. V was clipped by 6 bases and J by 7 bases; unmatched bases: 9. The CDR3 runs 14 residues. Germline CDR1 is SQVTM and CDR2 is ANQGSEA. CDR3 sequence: CSVRDRGLYNTIYF. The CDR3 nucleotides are TGCAGCGTGCGCGACAGGGGGCTGTATAACACCATATATTTT.

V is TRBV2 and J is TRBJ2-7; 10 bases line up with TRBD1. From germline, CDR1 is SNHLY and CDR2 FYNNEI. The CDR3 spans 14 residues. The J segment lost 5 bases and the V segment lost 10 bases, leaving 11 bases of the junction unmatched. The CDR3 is CATLPGQGFHEQYF. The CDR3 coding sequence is TGTGCCACACTTCCGGGACAGGGGTTCCACGAGCAGTACTTC.